This T cell receptor beta chain was observed in a study of T cells in Graves' hyperthyroidism and ophthalmopathy. The sample holds many counts of this clonotype. Amplification yielded TCR beta CDR3 regions, with RNA transcripts as the source. First-round RT-PCR of the TCR CDR3 relied on the HTBI primer set. TCRdb recomputed calls from the multiplex PCR reads with MiXCR, one row per CDR3 protein. The table has 500,000 to 750,000 distinct CDR3 sequences, 14% seen once. What was sequenced was blood. This TCR was sampled from a woman aged 18-29 years with Graves' ophthalmopathy.

Here the CDR3 DNA reads TGTGCCAGCAGTAGTAGCGGGAGTGAGTTCTTC. This translates into CASSSSGSEFF. The rearrangement links TRBV27 to TRBJ2-1, with 9 bases fitting TRBD2. Germline V gives CDR1 MNHEY, CDR2 SMNVEV (reference sequence). The CDR3 extends over 11 amino acids. V was clipped by 5 bases and J by 14 bases; unmatched bases: 4.